The 6 T cell receptor beta chains below all came from one sample that was sequenced in a study of blood T cells in healthy people across ages. A J-beta primer mix and a sample-barcoded 5' primer were used in a second PCR of about 7 to 12 cycles. TCRdb redid the calling of the 5' RACE reads with MiXCR, one entry per CDR3 protein. The table has 650,000 to 800,000 distinct CDR3 sequences, roughly half seen once. Sequenced: blood. The receptors derive from a woman older than 75 in good health.

The V and J genes are TRBV7-2 and TRBJ2-2, with a weak D call TRBD1 (5 bases). Trimming shortened V by 5 bases and J by 6 bases, and 7 bases separated the two germline ends. The CDR3 is 12 residues long. In germline, CDR1 is SGHTA, CDR2 FQGNSA. The CDR3 is CASSRQSGELFF. CDR3 bases: TGTGCCAGCAGCAGACAGTCCGGGGAGCTGTTTTTT.

This clonotype was seen only once. The CDR3, as DNA: TGCAGCGTTGCTCATGGCTTAGCGGGACCCACAGATACGCAGTATTTT. Protein sequence: CSVAHGLAGPTDTQYF. The chain combines TRBV29-1 with TRBJ2-3, with 8 bases aligning to TRBD2. Unmatched junction bases numbered 11, after V lost 4 bases and J lost 2 bases. This CDR3 is built from 16 residues. Germline CDR1 and CDR2: SQVTM and ANQGSEA.

The chain joins TRBV12-3 or TRBV12-4 to TRBJ2-7, with D unresolved. Trimming removed 1 base at V and 4 bases at J, with 11 bases between. The CDR3 has 14 residues. The CDR3 region is CASSLGRFGYEQYF. The CDR3 nucleotides are TGTGCCAGCAGTTTAGGGAGATTCGGATACGAGCAGTACTTC.

This clonotype was recorded many times. The DNA of the CDR3 is TGTGCCACCAGTGAAGTGGCGACAGATACGCAGTATTTT. Protein product: CATSEVATDTQYF. This chain links TRBV24-1 with TRBJ2-3, with D uncertain. Germline CDR1 is KGHDR and CDR2 is SFDVKD. Trimming stripped 4 bases from V and 3 bases from J, with 7 bases between. This CDR3 is built from 13 residues.

V and J are TRBV29-1 and TRBJ2-5, with 14 bases that match TRBD2. Germline loops: CDR1 SQVTM, CDR2 ANQGSEA. The CDR3 spans 15 residues. Unmatched junction bases numbered 11, after V lost 3 bases and J lost 11 bases. DNA for the CDR3: TGCAGCGTTGAGGGGACTAGCGGGAGATTACGTGAGCAGTACTTC. Protein sequence: CSVEGTSGRLREQYF.

The sample holds many counts of this clonotype. The chain combines TRBV5-1 with TRBJ2-1, with a possible D match to TRBD1 (5 bases). The V gene lost 0 bases and the J gene lost 0 bases, with 10 bases spanning the gap. From germline, CDR1 is SGHRS and CDR2 YFSETQ. The CDR3 runs to 16 residues. DNA for the CDR3: TGCGCCAGCAGCTTGGACAGGCCGAGCTCCTACAATGAGCAGTTCTTC. This encodes CASSLDRPSSYNEQFF. The entire variable domain, with the rest obtained from reference TRBV5-1 and TRBJ2-1, is as follows: KAGVTQTPRYLIKTRGQQVTLSCSPISGHRSVSWYQQTPGQGLQFLFEYFSETQRNKGNFPGRFSGRQFSNSRSEMNVSTLELGDSALYLCASSLDRPSSYNEQFFGPGTRLTVL.